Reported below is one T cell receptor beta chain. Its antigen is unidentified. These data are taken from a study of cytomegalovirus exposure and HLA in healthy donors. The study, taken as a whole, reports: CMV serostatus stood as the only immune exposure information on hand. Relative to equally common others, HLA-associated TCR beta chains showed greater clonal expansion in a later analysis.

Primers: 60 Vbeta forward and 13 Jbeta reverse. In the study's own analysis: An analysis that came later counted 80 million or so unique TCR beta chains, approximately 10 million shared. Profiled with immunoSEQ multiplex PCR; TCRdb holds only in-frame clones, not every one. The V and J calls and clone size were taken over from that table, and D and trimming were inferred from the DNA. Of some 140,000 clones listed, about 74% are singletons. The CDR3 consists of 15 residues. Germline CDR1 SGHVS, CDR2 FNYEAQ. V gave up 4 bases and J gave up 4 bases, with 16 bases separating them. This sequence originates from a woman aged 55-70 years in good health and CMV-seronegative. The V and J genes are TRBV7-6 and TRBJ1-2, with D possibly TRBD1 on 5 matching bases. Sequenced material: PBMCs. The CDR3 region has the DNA TGTGCCAGCAGCTCAATCTCCGGAGACAGCTATGGCTACACCTTC. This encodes CASSSISGDSYGYTF.